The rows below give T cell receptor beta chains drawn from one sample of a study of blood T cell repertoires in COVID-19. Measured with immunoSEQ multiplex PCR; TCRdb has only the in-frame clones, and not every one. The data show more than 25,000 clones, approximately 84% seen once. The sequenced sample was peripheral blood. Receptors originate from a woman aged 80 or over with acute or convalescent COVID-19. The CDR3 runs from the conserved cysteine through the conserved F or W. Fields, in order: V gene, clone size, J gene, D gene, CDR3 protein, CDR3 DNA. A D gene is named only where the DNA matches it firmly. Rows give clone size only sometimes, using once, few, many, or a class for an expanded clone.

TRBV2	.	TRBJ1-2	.	CAGVDSNYGYTF	TGTGCAGGGGTCGATAGTAACTATGGCTACACCTTC
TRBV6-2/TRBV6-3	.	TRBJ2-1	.	CASSSRGEQFF	TGTGCCAGCAGTTCCCGGGGTGAGCAGTTCTTC
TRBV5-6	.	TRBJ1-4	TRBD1	CASSPRGRSRTNEKLFF	TGTGCCAGCAGCCCCAGGGGGCGGAGTAGGACTAATGAAAAACTGTTTTTT
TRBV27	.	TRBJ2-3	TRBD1	CATSGGRRGTDTQYF	TGTGCCACCTCAGGGGGCAGAAGGGGCACAGATACGCAGTATTTT
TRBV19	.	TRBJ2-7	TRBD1	CASRADRASYEQYF	TGTGCCAGTAGAGCAGACAGGGCCTCCTACGAGCAGTACTTC
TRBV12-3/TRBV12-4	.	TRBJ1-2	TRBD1	CASSLDRMYGYTF	TGTGCCAGCAGTTTGGACAGGATGTATGGCTACACCTTC
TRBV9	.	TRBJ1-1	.	CASSVAQENTEAFF	TGTGCCAGCAGCGTAGCACAAGAGAACACTGAAGCTTTCTTT
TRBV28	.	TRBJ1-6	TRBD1	CASRQTGVSSPLHF	TGTGCCAGCAGACAAACAGGGGTAAGCTCACCCCTCCACTTT
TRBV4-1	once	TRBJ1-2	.	CASTPREGLDYGYTF	TGCGCCAGCACCCCTCGCGAGGGCCTGGACTATGGCTACACCTTC
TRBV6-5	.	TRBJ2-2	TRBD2	CASRKAGADTGELFF	TGTGCCAGCCGCAAAGCGGGAGCGGACACCGGGGAGCTGTTTTTT
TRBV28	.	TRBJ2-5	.	CASSPSGRGQGGLWETQYF	.
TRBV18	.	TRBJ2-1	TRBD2	CASSPWEGSYNEQFF	TGTGCCAGCTCACCCTGGGAGGGCTCCTACAATGAGCAGTTCTTC